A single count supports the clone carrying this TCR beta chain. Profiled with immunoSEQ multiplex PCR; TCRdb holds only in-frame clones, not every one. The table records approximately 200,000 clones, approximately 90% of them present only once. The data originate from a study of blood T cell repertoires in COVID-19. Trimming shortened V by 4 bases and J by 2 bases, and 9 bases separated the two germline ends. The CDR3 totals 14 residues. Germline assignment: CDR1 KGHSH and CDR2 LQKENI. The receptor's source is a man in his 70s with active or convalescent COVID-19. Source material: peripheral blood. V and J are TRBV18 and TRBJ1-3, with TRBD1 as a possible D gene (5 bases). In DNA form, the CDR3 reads TGTGCCAGCTCACTTGGGGCCCCTGGAAACACCATATATTTT. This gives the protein CASSLGAPGNTIYF. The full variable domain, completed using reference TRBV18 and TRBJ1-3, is NAGVMQNPRHLVRRRGQEARLRCSPMKGHSHVYWYRQLPEEGLKFMVYLQKENIIDESGMPKERFSAEFPKEGPSILRIQQVVRGDSAAYFCASSLGAPGNTIYFGEGSWLTVV.